This T cell receptor beta chain was recorded in a study of T cell responses to AZD1222 COVID-19 vaccine. Study-level findings and limits: Spike as a whole was targeted by vaccine-associated CD4 TCRs, dominant at 160-218 and 743-854. Regions left unmutated in variants are reportedly the target of nearly half of spike-specific TCRs. The donor cohort was predominantly white British with a female majority, and clonal diversity may have been underestimated.

Generated by immunoSEQ multiplex PCR, the TCRdb table keeps only in-frame clones and is missing some. The table records approximately 100,000 clones, 92% of them present only once. Deletions cut 5 bases from V and 2 bases from J, with 16 bases between. The germline V gene encodes CDR1 SGHAT and CDR2 FQNNGV. CDR3 length: 16 amino acids. To note about this clone: Its antigen is unknown.

The sample in question was peripheral blood, obtained on day 0 of AZD1222 vaccination. The receptor was derived from an adult in good health. The chain recombines TRBV11-2 with TRBJ2-1; D perhaps matches TRBD2 (7 bases). This CDR3 is CASSPGGANTYNEQFF. For the CDR3, the DNA is TGTGCCAGCAGCCCTGGGGGGGCCAATACCTACAATGAGCAGTTCTTC.